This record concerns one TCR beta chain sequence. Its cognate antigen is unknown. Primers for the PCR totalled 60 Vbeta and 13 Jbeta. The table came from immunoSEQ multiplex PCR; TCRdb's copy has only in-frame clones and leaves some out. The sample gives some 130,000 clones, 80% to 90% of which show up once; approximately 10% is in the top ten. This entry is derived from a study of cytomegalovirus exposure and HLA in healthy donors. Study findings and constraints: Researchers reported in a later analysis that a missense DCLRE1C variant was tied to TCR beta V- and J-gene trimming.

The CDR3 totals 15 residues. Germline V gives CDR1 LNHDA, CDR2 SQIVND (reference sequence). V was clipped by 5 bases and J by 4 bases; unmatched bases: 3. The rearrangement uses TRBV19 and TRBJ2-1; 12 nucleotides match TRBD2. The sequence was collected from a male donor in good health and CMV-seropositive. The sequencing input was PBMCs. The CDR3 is CASSAGLAGYNEQFF. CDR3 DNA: TGTGCCAGTAGTGCAGGACTAGCGGGATACAATGAGCAGTTCTTC.